The T cell receptor beta chain described here comes from a study of beta chain features in type 1 diabetes. The study, taken as a whole, reports: Shortening of TCRB CDR3s, moderate but significant, appeared in all four CD4+ subsets of Type 1 diabetes patients. In comparison with healthy donors, patients had naive, central memory and Treg TCRB repertoires that appeared more similar.

This clone was detected only a few times. No antigen is known for it. Each population that was sorted was more than 98% pure. CDR1 is KGHSH and CDR2 is LQKENI in the germline V gene. The ends were cut back, 4 bases at V and 0 bases at J, with 10 bases in the middle. The CDR3 loop spans 14 amino acids. The sequenced template was cDNA made from the entire isolated RNA. TCRdb's copy holds only in-frame clones and misses some; the assay was immunoSEQ multiplex PCR. The sample includes roughly 160,000 clones, just over 8% of them seen just once. The chain carries TRBV18 and TRBJ2-7, with D tentatively TRBD1 (6 bases). The TCR originated in a woman between 18 and 30 years old with type 1 diabetes. The sequencing input was central memory CD4+ T cells from blood. CDR3 amino acids: CASSRTEPSYEQYF. The CDR3 DNA is TGTGCCAGCTCACGGACAGAGCCCTCCTACGAGCAGTACTTC. The whole variable domain, filled in from reference TRBV18 and TRBJ2-7, reads NAGVMQNPRHLVRRRGQEARLRCSPMKGHSHVYWYRQLPEEGLKFMVYLQKENIIDESGMPKERFSAEFPKEGPSILRIQQVVRGDSAAYFCASSRTEPSYEQYFGPGTRLTVT.